This TCR beta chain was sequenced during a study of prognosis after radiotherapy for stage I lung cancer. Study-wide background: With stereotactic body radiotherapy, no patient received any concurrent therapy.

From genomic DNA, two-round multiplex PCR was used to amplify TCR beta CDR3. Primers (each specific to one TRBV or TRBJ gene) were used in first-round PCR. Using its own MiXCR run on the multiplex PCR reads, TCRdb lists one record per CDR3 protein. The table has over 9,000 distinct CDR3 sequences, 35% seen once; the top ten hold under 70%. Losses at the gene ends were 2 bases for V and 6 bases for J; bases not matched to a gene: 6. The CDR3 runs to 14 residues. Germline CDR1 reads SGHDT; CDR2 reads YYEEEE. Points from the study as a whole: Unique TCR clone counts went down once patients had stereotactic body radiation therapy, median roughly 9,300 versus 7,200.

For this clonotype: Its antigen is not identified.

The material was PBMCs, obtained before or after stereotactic body radiation therapy (not recorded which). The chain employs TRBV5-6 and TRBJ2-3; TRBD2 agrees at 7 bases. This TCR derives from a donor over 45 with non-small cell lung cancer. The CDR3 is CASSLLAPGDTQYF. Written as DNA, the CDR3 is TGTGCCAGCAGCTTACTAGCGCCGGGGGATACGCAGTATTTT.